The clone carrying this TCR beta chain was counted a few times. Method: immunoSEQ multiplex PCR; TCRdb's copy keeps in-frame clones and lacks some. The sample lists about 110,000 clones; approximately 79% were seen once. The CDR3 length is 14 residues. Per the germline V gene, CDR1 is SNHLY and CDR2 is FYNNEI. Trimming shortened V by 6 bases and J by 2 bases, and 11 bases separated the two germline ends. The sample belongs to a study of blood T cell repertoires in COVID-19. Sequences were obtained from peripheral blood. The TCR sequence derives from a man aged 65-85 years with active or convalescent COVID-19. This chain links TRBV2 with TRBJ1-5; D is possibly TRBD1 (5 bases). The CDR3 bases are TGTGCCAGCAGGAGAGAACAGGGCAATCAGCCCCAGCATTTT. Residues: CASRREQGNQPQHF.